What follows is one T cell receptor (beta chain) and its context. The sample belongs to a study of blood T cell repertoires in COVID-19. In the authors' methods: Cell counts per sample came from amplifying reference gene primers. Libraries were prepared by immunoSEQ multiplex PCR; TCRdb keeps only in-frame clonotypes and omits some of them. That table furnishes V, J and clone size, whereas the DNA furnished D and trimming. There are 240,000 or so clones in the sample; about 80% occur only once, and 3.3% lies in the top ten. The sequence came from a woman over 75 with acute or convalescent COVID-19. The sample consisted of peripheral blood.

The CDR3 nucleotides are TGCGCCAGCAGCCCGGACGGGACTTTCTTT. Translation gives CASSPDGTFF. J is TRBJ1-1 and V is TRBV5-1, with unresolved D. The V gene lost 4 bases and the J gene lost 12 bases, with 10 bases spanning the gap. The CDR3 spans 10 residues. Germline-derived CDR1 and CDR2 are SGHRS and YFSETQ.